At least ten counts were recorded for the clone carrying this T cell receptor beta chain. TCRdb fed the RT-PCR reads into MiXCR, producing one record per CDR3 protein. This sample carries about 700,000 distinct CDR3 sequences, approximately 14% of them seen once, and the ten largest clones take 3.6%. With 4 bases clipped from V and 10 bases from J, the junction kept 10 bases outside the gene matches. This CDR3 is built from 14 residues. Germline values: CDR1 SQVTM, CDR2 ANQGSEA. The TCR originated in a female donor in good health, serving as a healthy control. Sequences were obtained from memory CD4+ T cells from blood. The gene calls are TRBV29-1 and TRBJ2-1; 10 positions match TRBD2. The CDR3 here is CSVVPAGGRGEQFF. As DNA, the CDR3 is TGCAGCGTTGTCCCAGCGGGAGGGCGGGGGGAGCAGTTCTTC.